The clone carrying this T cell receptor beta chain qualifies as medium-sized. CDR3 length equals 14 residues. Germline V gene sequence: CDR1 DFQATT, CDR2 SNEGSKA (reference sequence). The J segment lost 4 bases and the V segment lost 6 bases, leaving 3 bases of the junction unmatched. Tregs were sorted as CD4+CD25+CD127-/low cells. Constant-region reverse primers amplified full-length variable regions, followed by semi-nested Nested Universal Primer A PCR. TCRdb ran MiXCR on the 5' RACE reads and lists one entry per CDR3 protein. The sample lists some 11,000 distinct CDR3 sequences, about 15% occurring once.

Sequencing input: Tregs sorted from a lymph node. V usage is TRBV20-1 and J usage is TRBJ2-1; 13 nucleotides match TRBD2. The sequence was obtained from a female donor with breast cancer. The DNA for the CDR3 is TGCAGTGCCCAACTAGCGGGAGGGTACAATGAGCAGTTCTTC. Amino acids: CSAQLAGGYNEQFF.